Shown below are 11 T cell receptor beta chains from a single sample sequenced in a study of technical replicates of blood from a handful of donors. Some clones are missing from TCRdb's copy, which holds only in-frame ones; the method was immunoSEQ multiplex PCR. The table has approximately 89,000 clones, just under 95% seen once. The sequenced material came from T cells isolated from PBMCs. The receptors were sampled from a human donor in good health.

The gene calls are TRBV4-3 and TRBJ1-4; D unresolved. Trimming took 0 bases from V and 8 from J, leaving 10 bases between them. This CDR3 contains 14 residues. The germline V gene has CDR1 LGHNA and CDR2 YSLEER. The CDR3 loop is CASSQETSGEKLFF. CDR3 nucleotide sequence: TGCGCCAGCAGCCAAGAAACGTCGGGAGAAAAACTGTTTTTT.

This clone was observed a few times. The chain is built from TRBV9 and TRBJ2-1; 10 bases agree with TRBD2. The germline V gene has CDR1 SGDLS and CDR2 YYNGEE. The ends lost 4 bases at V and 4 bases at J; junction bases unmatched: 5. This CDR3 is 15 amino acids long. Written as DNA, the CDR3 is TGTGCCAGCAGCATTAGCGGGAGGTTTTACAATGAGCAGTTCTTC. The encoded protein is CASSISGRFYNEQFF.

The V call is TRBV27, the J call TRBJ1-5, with 7 bases that match TRBD1. The CDR3 is 14 residues long. After removal of 6 bases from V and 2 bases from J, the junction contained 4 bases not matched to a gene. Germline CDR1 reads MNHEY; CDR2 reads SMNVEV (reference sequence). The CDR3: CASRPTGGNQPQHF. CDR3 bases: TGTGCCAGCAGACCAACAGGGGGCAATCAGCCCCAGCATTTT.

The rearrangement uses TRBV9 and TRBJ2-5; 7 positions agree with TRBD2. Germline-derived CDR1 and CDR2 are SGDLS and YYNGEE. J gave up 4 bases and V 4 bases, and 7 bases lay outside the gene matches. This CDR3 has 14 residues. The CDR3 DNA follows: TGTGCCAGCAGCCCCTCGGGAGGCGGAGAGACCCAGTACTTC. Protein sequence: CASSPSGGGETQYF.

The V gene is TRBV10-3, the J gene TRBJ1-2; a possible D gene is TRBD1 (5 bases). The germline gives CDR1 ENHRY, CDR2 SYGVKD. The CDR3 spans 13 residues. V was cut by 3 bases and J by 4 bases, with 9 bases left in between. The CDR3 protein is CAISEDRSYGYTF. The CDR3 DNA reads as TGTGCCATCAGTGAAGACAGATCCTATGGCTACACCTTC.

The chain carries TRBV30 and TRBJ2-6; a possible D gene is TRBD2 (5 bases). The V gene lost 1 base and the J gene lost 0 bases, with 10 bases spanning the gap. Germline V gene lookup returns CDR1 GTSNPN and CDR2 SVGIG (reference sequence). This CDR3 is 16 amino acids long. The DNA of the CDR3 is TGTGCCTGGAGTGGGACGGGAAGCTCTGGGGCCAACGTCCTGACTTTC. It yields the protein CAWSGTGSSGANVLTF.

V and J are TRBV4-2 and TRBJ2-3; no clear D gene. CDR1 LGHNA and CDR2 YNFKEQ come from the germline V gene. V was cut by 1 base and J by 1 base, with 6 bases left in between. The CDR3 is made up of 14 amino acids. In nucleotides, the CDR3 is TGTGCCAGCAGCCAAGGGAGCGGCACAGATACGCAGTATTTT. Its protein product is CASSQGSGTDTQYF.

V and J are TRBV5-1 and TRBJ2-1; D might be TRBD2 (5 bases). CDR1 is SGHRS, CDR2 YFSETQ, per germline. V was shortened by 2 bases and J by 7 bases, with 13 bases between the two germline ends. The CDR3 consists of 14 residues. The CDR3 DNA reads as TGCGCCAGCAGCTTTACTAGGACCGGTAATGAGCAGTTCTTC. This translates into CASSFTRTGNEQFF. Supplemented by reference TRBV5-1 and TRBJ2-1, the full variable domain reads KAGVTQTPRYLIKTRGQQVTLSCSPISGHRSVSWYQQTPGQGLQFLFEYFSETQRNKGNFPGRFSGRQFSNSRSEMNVSTLELGDSALYLCASSFTRTGNEQFFGPGTRLTVL.

The chain joins TRBV7-2 to TRBJ2-1; 11 positions match TRBD1. The CDR3 is made up of 15 amino acids. The junction had 4 bases not matched to a gene; V was cut back by 5 bases and J by 4 bases. The V gene's germline CDR1 is SGHTA and CDR2 FQGNSA. CDR3 in DNA: TGTGCCAGCAGCCGGGGACAGGGGGTTTACAATGAGCAGTTCTTC. Amino acid sequence: CASSRGQGVYNEQFF.

The chain joins TRBV5-6 to TRBJ1-1, with D maybe TRBD1 (6 bases). Germline values: CDR1 SGHDT, CDR2 YYEEEE. V was clipped by 4 bases and J by 10 bases, with 17 bases between them. The CDR3 has 13 amino acids. The CDR3 DNA follows: TGTGCCAGCAGCCTAGTAACAGGGCGAGGAGCTTTCTTT. Translation gives CASSLVTGRGAFF.

The chain combines TRBV5-4 with TRBJ1-2; 12 bases are shared with TRBD1. Germline V gives CDR1 SGHNT, CDR2 YYREEE (reference sequence). This CDR3 spans 15 amino acids. V shed 3 bases and J 4 bases; nucleotides not matched to a gene: 4. The CDR3: CASSWDRGRGYGYTF. Written as DNA, the CDR3 is TGTGCCAGCAGCTGGGACAGGGGGCGAGGCTATGGCTACACCTTC.